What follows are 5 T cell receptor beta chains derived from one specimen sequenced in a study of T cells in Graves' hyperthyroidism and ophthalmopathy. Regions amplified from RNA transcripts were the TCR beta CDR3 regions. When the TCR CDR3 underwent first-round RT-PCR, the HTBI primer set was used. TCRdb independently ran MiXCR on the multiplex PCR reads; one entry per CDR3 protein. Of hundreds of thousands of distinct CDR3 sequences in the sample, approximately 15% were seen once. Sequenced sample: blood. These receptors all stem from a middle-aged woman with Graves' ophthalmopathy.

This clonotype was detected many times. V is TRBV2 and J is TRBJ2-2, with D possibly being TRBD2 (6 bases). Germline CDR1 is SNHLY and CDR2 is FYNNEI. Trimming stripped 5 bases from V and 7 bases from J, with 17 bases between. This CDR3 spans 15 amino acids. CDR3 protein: CASSMTGERGGELFF. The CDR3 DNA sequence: TGTGCCAGCAGTATGACGGGAGAAAGGGGCGGGGAGCTGTTTTTT.

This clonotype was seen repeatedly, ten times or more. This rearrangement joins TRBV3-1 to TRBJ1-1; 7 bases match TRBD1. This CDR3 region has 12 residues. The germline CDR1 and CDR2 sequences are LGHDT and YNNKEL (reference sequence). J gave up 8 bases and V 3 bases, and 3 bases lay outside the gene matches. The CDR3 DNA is TGTGCCAGCAGCCAGAACAGGGGAGAAGCTTTCTTT. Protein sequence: CASSQNRGEAFF.

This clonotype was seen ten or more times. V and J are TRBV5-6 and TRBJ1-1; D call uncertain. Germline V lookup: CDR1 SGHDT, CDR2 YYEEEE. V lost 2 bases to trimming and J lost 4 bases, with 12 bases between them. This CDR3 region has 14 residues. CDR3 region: CASSFRVMSTEAFF. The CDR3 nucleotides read TGTGCCAGCAGCTTTAGGGTTATGAGCACTGAAGCTTTCTTT.

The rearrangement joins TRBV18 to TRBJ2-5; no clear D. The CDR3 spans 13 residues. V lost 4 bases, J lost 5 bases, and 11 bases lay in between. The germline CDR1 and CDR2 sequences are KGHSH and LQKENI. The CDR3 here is CASSRGRTETQYF. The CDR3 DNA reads TGTGCCAGCTCACGGGGAAGGACGGAGACCCAGTACTTC.

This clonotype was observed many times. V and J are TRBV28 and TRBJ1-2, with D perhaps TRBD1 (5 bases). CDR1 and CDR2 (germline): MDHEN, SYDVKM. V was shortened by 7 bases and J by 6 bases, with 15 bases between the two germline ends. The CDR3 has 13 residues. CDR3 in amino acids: CASNSQGLDGYTF. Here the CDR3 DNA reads TGTGCCAGCAACTCTCAGGGTCTAGATGGCTACACCTTC.